This paragraph reports one T cell receptor beta chain. Its antigen is currently unknown. At a deep level, the assay was run. Genomic DNA per cell subset filled all wells of several immunoSEQ plates. Sequencing used immunoSEQ multiplex PCR; TCRdb keeps in-frame clones, though not all of them. The sample contains over a million clones, about 77% of which appear only once. This sample was taken from a study of shared clonotypes between healthy human individuals. Study-level results: Sharing across four donors was seen in roughly 5% of naive CD4 clonotypes.

Free of recent acute infections or vaccinations, the donors were healthy HIV-negative adults. Trimming took off 5 bases at V and 0 bases at J, with 8 bases between the two ends. This CDR3 is built from 14 residues. Germline CDR1 reads SEHNR; CDR2 reads FQNEAQ (reference sequence). Source material: memory CD4+ T cells sorted from blood. The subset denotes: CD45RA-negative fraction. This receptor was taken from a man aged 18 to 30 in good health. This sequence joins TRBV7-9 and TRBJ2-4; D is uncertain. The CDR3 DNA sequence: TGTGCCAGCAGCGAAAACATAGCCAAAAACATTCAGTACTTC. Encoded protein: CASSENIAKNIQYF.